Listed here are 8 T cell receptor beta chains from one sample, sequenced in a study of regulatory T cells in long-lasting Graves disease. In building TCR beta libraries, iRepertoire HTBI primers were used together with Arm-PCR of CDR3 regions. MiXCR, run by TCRdb on the multiplex PCR reads, gives a single entry per CDR3 protein. This sample has roughly 360,000 distinct CDR3 sequences, with 20% to 25% found just once. Sample time point: persistent/refractory GD, antithyroid drugs over 5 years with positive TRAb. Extracted PBMC RNA gave rise to the TCR library. The sample in question was peripheral blood mononuclear cells (PBMCs), obtained when the disease was refractory, from a patient treated with antithyroid drugs. Receptor source: a woman between 40 and 50 years old with Graves disease.

About this clonotype: It may be a read error: a sequence one base away is much more abundant. This chain links TRBV25-1 with TRBJ2-7, with 8 bases aligning to TRBD1. V trimming: 3 bases; J trimming: 2 bases; junction bases outside the gene matches: 12. CDR3 length: 17 residues. Germline CDR1 is MGHDK and CDR2 is SYGVNS. The CDR3 loop reads CASSDTRTGQAPYEQYF. In nucleotides, the CDR3 is TGTGCCAGCAGTGACACCAGGACGGGACAGGCCCCCTACGAGCAGTACTTC.

This clonotype was observed at least ten times. CDR3 sequence (DNA): TGTGCCAGCAGCCTCGTAGCGGGAGGGCCTGACATTCAGTACTTC. Protein product: CASSLVAGGPDIQYF. The J gene is TRBJ2-4, the V gene TRBV11-1; 11 bases map to TRBD2. The CDR3 contains 15 residues. CDR1 SGHAT and CDR2 FQDESV come from the germline V gene (reference sequence). Trimming at V came to 5 bases and at J to 8 bases, leaving 8 bases not matched to a gene.

The CDR3 DNA reads TGTGCCAGCAGCCCTAGGTTCACCGGGGAGCTGTTTTTT. It encodes CASSPRFTGELFF. The rearrangement links TRBV7-9 to TRBJ2-2; D is uncertain. With 5 bases removed from V and 4 bases from J, the gap between germline ends came to 8 bases. The germline CDR1 and CDR2 sequences are SEHNR and FQNEAQ (reference sequence). This CDR3 contains 13 residues.

As for this clonotype: This may arise from a read error, as a much more abundant clone is one base away. The chain couples TRBV27 to TRBJ2-4; 8 bases match TRBD1. CDR3 length: 15 residues. V lost 6 bases to trimming and J lost 9 bases; unmatched junction nucleotides: 13. Germline values: CDR1 MNHEY, CDR2 SMNVEV (reference sequence). The CDR3 DNA is TGTGCCAGCAGGGGTAACAGGACAGGGAGGAGCATTCAGTACTTC. Protein product: CASRGNRTGRSIQYF.

The rearrangement uses TRBV7-9 and TRBJ1-1, with 12 nucleotides matching TRBD1. Germline-derived CDR1 and CDR2 are SEHNR and FQNEAQ (reference sequence). Trimming at V came to 5 bases and at J to 3 bases, leaving 7 bases not matched to a gene. The CDR3 has 16 amino acids. The CDR3 reads CASSPLGTGGYTEAFF. CDR3 sequence (DNA): TGTGCCAGCAGCCCCCTAGGGACAGGGGGCTACACTGAAGCTTTCTTT.

This chain uses TRBV10-3 with TRBJ2-3, with D unresolved. The V gene's germline CDR1 is ENHRY and CDR2 SYGVKD. V lost 8 bases to trimming and J lost 6 bases, with 12 bases between them. There are 12 residues in the CDR3. The CDR3 reads CAIGRLGDTQYF. CDR3 coding DNA: TGTGCCATCGGACGGTTAGGGGATACGCAGTATTTT.

This clonotype was observed at least ten times. The chain couples TRBV5-1 to TRBJ1-1, with D possibly TRBD1 on 5 matching bases. Trimming took 3 bases from V and 4 from J, leaving 10 bases between them. Per the germline V gene, CDR1 is SGHRS and CDR2 is YFSETQ. The CDR3 sequence is 13 residues long. The CDR3 coding sequence is TGCGCCAGCAGCTCTCCCCAGGGCACTGAAGCTTTCTTT. Protein product: CASSSPQGTEAFF.

This clonotype has a count of ten or more. The genes are TRBV27 and TRBJ2-5; TRBD1 matches 7 bases. Germline V gene sequence: CDR1 MNHEY, CDR2 SMNVEV (reference sequence). The length of the CDR3 is 13 residues. Trimming cost V 6 bases and J 4 bases; bases outside gene matches: 5. The CDR3 DNA reads as TGTGCCAGCAGGGTACAGGGGAGAGAGACCCAGTACTTC. Translating gives CASRVQGRETQYF.